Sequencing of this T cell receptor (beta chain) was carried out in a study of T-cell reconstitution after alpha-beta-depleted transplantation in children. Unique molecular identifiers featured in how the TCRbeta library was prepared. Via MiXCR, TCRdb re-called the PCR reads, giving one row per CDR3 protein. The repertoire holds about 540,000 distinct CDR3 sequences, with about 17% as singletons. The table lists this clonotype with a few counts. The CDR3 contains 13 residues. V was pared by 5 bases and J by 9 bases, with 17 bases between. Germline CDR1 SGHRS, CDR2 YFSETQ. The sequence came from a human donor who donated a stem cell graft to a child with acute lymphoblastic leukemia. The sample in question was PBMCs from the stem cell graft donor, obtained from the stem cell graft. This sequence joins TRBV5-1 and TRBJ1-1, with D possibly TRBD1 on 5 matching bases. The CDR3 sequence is CASRRLGGTQAFF. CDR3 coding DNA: TGCGCCAGCAGGAGGTTGGGGGGTACTCAAGCTTTCTTT.